A selection of T cell receptor beta chains follows, all from one sample in a study of spatial heterogeneity in lung cancer. TCRdb re-analysed the 5' RACE reads in MiXCR, keeping a single row per CDR3 protein. The data contain 90,000 to 95,000 distinct CDR3 sequences, less than 15% of them singletons. The sample in question was PBMCs, obtained at surgery. These TCRs come from a male donor with early-stage non-small cell lung cancer. The CDR3 runs from the conserved cysteine through the conserved F or W. Each record gives: clone size, D gene, J gene, V gene, CDR3 DNA, CDR3 protein. A D gene is named only where the DNA matches it firmly. Size tells how often a clone was seen (once, few, many) or the class of an expanded clone, and some rows leave it out.

clone_size: .; d_call: TRBD1; j_call: TRBJ2-5; v_call: TRBV7-7; cdr3_nt: TGTGCTAGCAGCTTAATGGCAGGGGGTGTTGAAGAGACCCAGTACTTC; cdr3_aa: CASSLMAGGVEETQYF
clone_size: .; d_call: TRBD2; j_call: TRBJ2-5; v_call: TRBV28; cdr3_nt: TGTGCCGGCGGGGGGCTCCAAGAGACCCAGTACTTC; cdr3_aa: CAGGGLQETQYF
clone_size: .; d_call: .; j_call: TRBJ1-4; v_call: TRBV20-1; cdr3_nt: TGCAGTGCTAGCTCCGGCTTCGTACGGGAAAAACTGTTTTTT; cdr3_aa: CSASSGFVREKLFF
clone_size: few; d_call: TRBD2; j_call: TRBJ2-3; v_call: TRBV4-3; cdr3_nt: TGCGCCAGCAGCCAACATCTAGCGGGACGGGCAGATACGCAGTATTTT; cdr3_aa: CASSQHLAGRADTQYF
clone_size: few; d_call: .; j_call: TRBJ2-1; v_call: TRBV11-2; cdr3_nt: TGTGCCAGCAGCTTAAGCAATGAGCAGTTCTTC; cdr3_aa: CASSLSNEQFF
clone_size: .; d_call: .; j_call: TRBJ2-7; v_call: TRBV5-5; cdr3_nt: TGTGCCAGCAGCCGGACAGACTCCTACGAGCAGTACTTC; cdr3_aa: CASSRTDSYEQYF
clone_size: few; d_call: TRBD1; j_call: TRBJ2-1; v_call: TRBV18; cdr3_nt: TGTGCCAGCTCACTACGGGACAGGGCGATGGATGAGCAGTTCTTC; cdr3_aa: CASSLRDRAMDEQFF
clone_size: many; d_call: TRBD2; j_call: TRBJ2-1; v_call: TRBV7-3; cdr3_nt: TGTGCCAGCAGGGAAGGGACTAGCGGGGCCCCCGGGCAGTTCTTC; cdr3_aa: CASREGTSGAPGQFF
clone_size: few; d_call: .; j_call: TRBJ2-3; v_call: TRBV10-3; cdr3_nt: TGTGCCATCAGTGAGGTGGTAGGGGCCAAGACAGATACGCAGTATTTT; cdr3_aa: CAISEVVGAKTDTQYF
clone_size: many; d_call: TRBD2; j_call: TRBJ2-1; v_call: TRBV7-2; cdr3_nt: TGTGCCAGCAGCTTAGAAGGGACTACCGCCTACAATGAGCAGTTCTTC; cdr3_aa: CASSLEGTTAYNEQFF
clone_size: many; d_call: TRBD2; j_call: TRBJ2-1; v_call: TRBV5-1; cdr3_nt: TGCGCCAGCAGCTTGGTGCGGGGGAACACTGAGCAGTTCTTC; cdr3_aa: CASSLVRGNTEQFF
clone_size: many; d_call: TRBD2; j_call: TRBJ2-5; v_call: TRBV10-2; cdr3_nt: TGCGCCAGCAGTCCAGGACTAGCGGGGGCGGAGACCCAGTACTTC; cdr3_aa: CASSPGLAGAETQYF
clone_size: few; d_call: .; j_call: TRBJ1-5; v_call: TRBV20-1; cdr3_nt: TGCAGTGCTAGGGGAGGGTCCGATCAGCCCCAGCATTTT; cdr3_aa: CSARGGSDQPQHF
clone_size: few; d_call: .; j_call: TRBJ1-1; v_call: TRBV20-1; cdr3_nt: TGCAGTGGGGCCAGGGACACTGAAGCTTTCTTT; cdr3_aa: CSGARDTEAFF
clone_size: many; d_call: .; j_call: TRBJ2-3; v_call: TRBV5-1; cdr3_nt: TGCGCCAGCAGCCTAGAAGGAAGCCCTAGCACAGATACGCAGTATTTT; cdr3_aa: CASSLEGSPSTDTQYF
clone_size: few; d_call: TRBD2; j_call: TRBJ2-7; v_call: TRBV4-1; cdr3_nt: TGCGCCAGCAGCCAACCCTCGGCGGGGGGGGGCACCTACGAGCAGTACTTC; cdr3_aa: CASSQPSAGGGTYEQYF
clone_size: many; d_call: .; j_call: TRBJ2-7; v_call: TRBV3-1; cdr3_nt: TGTGCCAGCAGCCAAAGCGGCTACGAGCAGTACTTC; cdr3_aa: CASSQSGYEQYF
clone_size: few; d_call: .; j_call: TRBJ2-2; v_call: TRBV20-1; cdr3_nt: TGCAGTGCTAGAGACGTTGGCGGGGAGCTGTTTTTT; cdr3_aa: CSARDVGGELFF
clone_size: .; d_call: TRBD2; j_call: TRBJ2-2; v_call: TRBV20-1; cdr3_nt: TGCAGTGCCGTCCTCCCGGGACTAGCGGGGGACACCGGGGAGCTGTTTTTT; cdr3_aa: CSAVLPGLAGDTGELFF
clone_size: many; d_call: .; j_call: TRBJ1-6; v_call: TRBV30; cdr3_nt: TGTGCCTGGAGAGGCTCCTATAATTCACCCCTCCACTTT; cdr3_aa: CAWRGSYNSPLHF
clone_size: .; d_call: TRBD1; j_call: TRBJ2-7; v_call: TRBV20-1; cdr3_nt: TGCAGTGCTAGAGGAACAGGGGTCTACGAGCAGTACTTC; cdr3_aa: CSARGTGVYEQYF
clone_size: many; d_call: TRBD1; j_call: TRBJ1-5; v_call: TRBV2; cdr3_nt: TGTGCCAGCAGCGGACAGGCTACTCAGCCCCAGCATTTT; cdr3_aa: CASSGQATQPQHF
clone_size: few; d_call: .; j_call: TRBJ1-2; v_call: TRBV5-1; cdr3_nt: TGCGCCAGCACCAAGGACGGGGCTTATGGCTACACCTTC; cdr3_aa: CASTKDGAYGYTF
clone_size: few; d_call: .; j_call: TRBJ2-5; v_call: TRBV2; cdr3_nt: TGTGCCAGCAGGATTGGGGGAGAGACCCAGTACTTC; cdr3_aa: CASRIGGETQYF
clone_size: many; d_call: TRBD2; j_call: TRBJ2-7; v_call: TRBV10-3; cdr3_nt: TGTGCCATCACCGCTAGCGGGAGGGCTCCCCACGAGCAGTACTTC; cdr3_aa: CAITASGRAPHEQYF
clone_size: .; d_call: .; j_call: TRBJ2-2; v_call: TRBV20-1; cdr3_nt: TGCAGTGCCCTACAGGGCTTGGGCACCGGGGAGCTGTTTTTT; cdr3_aa: CSALQGLGTGELFF
clone_size: many; d_call: .; j_call: TRBJ2-7; v_call: TRBV11-1; cdr3_nt: TGTGCCAGCAGCTTGGGAGACAGATCCTACGAGCAGTACTTC; cdr3_aa: CASSLGDRSYEQYF
clone_size: many; d_call: TRBD2; j_call: TRBJ2-5; v_call: TRBV9; cdr3_nt: TGTGCCAGCAGCGTAGGCGCTCGCGGGAGGGCCGAAGAGACCCAGTACTTC; cdr3_aa: CASSVGARGRAEETQYF
clone_size: .; d_call: TRBD2; j_call: TRBJ2-3; v_call: TRBV6-5; cdr3_nt: TGTGCCAGCAGTCAGACTAGCGGGGGAGTCACAGATACGCAGTATTTT; cdr3_aa: CASSQTSGGVTDTQYF
clone_size: many; d_call: .; j_call: TRBJ2-4; v_call: TRBV7-9; cdr3_nt: TGTGCCAGCAGCTTAGACACAGGATACATTCAGTACTTC; cdr3_aa: CASSLDTGYIQYF
clone_size: few; d_call: .; j_call: TRBJ1-1; v_call: TRBV5-4; cdr3_nt: TGTGCCAGCAGCTTGGGAGGTATGGGTACTGAAGCTTTCTTT; cdr3_aa: CASSLGGMGTEAFF
clone_size: few; d_call: .; j_call: TRBJ1-2; v_call: TRBV29-1; cdr3_nt: TGCAGCGTTGATTGGGGAAACTATGGCTACACCTTC; cdr3_aa: CSVDWGNYGYTF
clone_size: .; d_call: .; j_call: TRBJ2-5; v_call: TRBV30; cdr3_nt: TGTGCCTGGAGTGTAGACAGAGGGGTATTGGACCAGTACTTC; cdr3_aa: CAWSVDRGVLDQYF
clone_size: .; d_call: .; j_call: TRBJ1-1; v_call: TRBV20-1; cdr3_nt: TGCAGTGCTGCATCAGGGTTTCCACAGGGAACTGAAGCTTTCTTT; cdr3_aa: CSAASGFPQGTEAFF
clone_size: .; d_call: TRBD2; j_call: TRBJ2-6; v_call: TRBV19; cdr3_nt: TGTGCCAGTAAGGGTTTTTGGGGTAGCGGGAGTACCCAGTCTGGGGCCAACGTCCTGACTTTC; cdr3_aa: CASKGFWGSGSTQSGANVLTF
clone_size: few; d_call: .; j_call: TRBJ1-5; v_call: TRBV6-2/TRBV6-3; cdr3_nt: TGTGCCAGCAGTGTTTGGGGGAACAACAATCAGCCCCAGCATTTT; cdr3_aa: CASSVWGNNNQPQHF
clone_size: .; d_call: TRBD2; j_call: TRBJ2-1; v_call: TRBV7-9; cdr3_nt: TGTGCCAGCAGCTTAGAGGGGACTAGCGGGAGGAATGAGCAGTTCTTC; cdr3_aa: CASSLEGTSGRNEQFF
clone_size: many; d_call: TRBD2; j_call: TRBJ2-1; v_call: TRBV6-5; cdr3_nt: TGTGCCAGCAGTTATACCCCTAGCGGGGGCAATGAGCAGTTCTTC; cdr3_aa: CASSYTPSGGNEQFF
clone_size: .; d_call: TRBD1; j_call: TRBJ1-5; v_call: TRBV6-1; cdr3_nt: TGTGCCAGCAGTGATGGACAGGGGTTTCAGCCCCAGCATTTT; cdr3_aa: CASSDGQGFQPQHF
clone_size: few; d_call: .; j_call: TRBJ2-7; v_call: TRBV20-1; cdr3_nt: TGCAGTGCTAGAGACCGACAGAGATGGACCTACGAGCAGTACTTC; cdr3_aa: CSARDRQRWTYEQYF
clone_size: few; d_call: .; j_call: TRBJ1-2; v_call: TRBV27; cdr3_nt: TGTGCCAGCAGTTTTCGGGAAAACTATGGCTACACCTTC; cdr3_aa: CASSFRENYGYTF
clone_size: .; d_call: TRBD1; j_call: TRBJ1-5; v_call: TRBV27; cdr3_nt: TGTGCCAGCAGAGAAGTATACAGGGGGCATCAGCCCCAGCATTTT; cdr3_aa: CASREVYRGHQPQHF
clone_size: .; d_call: TRBD1; j_call: TRBJ1-5; v_call: TRBV7-9; cdr3_nt: TGTGCCGAACGACAGGACAGGGGGCTTCAGCCCCAGCATTTT; cdr3_aa: CAERQDRGLQPQHF
clone_size: few; d_call: TRBD1; j_call: TRBJ1-1; v_call: TRBV28; cdr3_nt: TGTGCCAGCAGGGGACAGGGAGGAAACACTGAAGCTTTCTTT; cdr3_aa: CASRGQGGNTEAFF
clone_size: .; d_call: .; j_call: TRBJ2-1; v_call: TRBV10-3; cdr3_nt: TGTGCCATCAGTGAGCTTCGGGGGAGTGAGCAGTTCTTC; cdr3_aa: CAISELRGSEQFF
clone_size: .; d_call: .; j_call: TRBJ1-2; v_call: TRBV5-1; cdr3_nt: TGCGCCAGCAGCTTGGCCCAAGGGGGGCTACCTAACTATGGCTACACCTTC; cdr3_aa: CASSLAQGGLPNYGYTF
clone_size: .; d_call: .; j_call: TRBJ2-1; v_call: TRBV7-3; cdr3_nt: TGTGCCAGCAGCCCCGGGACAACCAATGAGCAGTTCTTC; cdr3_aa: CASSPGTTNEQFF
clone_size: .; d_call: .; j_call: TRBJ2-7; v_call: TRBV5-1; cdr3_nt: TGCGCCAGCAGCAAAGGAGGGCAGGGGCCCTACGAGCAGTACTTC; cdr3_aa: CASSKGGQGPYEQYF
clone_size: many; d_call: TRBD1; j_call: TRBJ1-5; v_call: TRBV6-2/TRBV6-3; cdr3_nt: TGTGCCAGCACCTATCAGGACAGGGGCCAGCCCCAGCATTTT; cdr3_aa: CASTYQDRGQPQHF
clone_size: .; d_call: .; j_call: TRBJ2-1; v_call: TRBV4-3; cdr3_nt: TGCGCCAGCAGCCCTTATGAAGTGGCCAGACCCACAAACTACAATGAGCAGTTCTTC; cdr3_aa: CASSPYEVARPTNYNEQFF
clone_size: few; d_call: TRBD2; j_call: TRBJ2-3; v_call: TRBV20-1; cdr3_nt: TGCAGTGCTAGCGGCCCCCCCGGGGGGGGCCTGGATACGCAGTATTTT; cdr3_aa: CSASGPPGGGLDTQYF
clone_size: few; d_call: .; j_call: TRBJ1-1; v_call: TRBV10-3; cdr3_nt: TGTGCCATCAGTTTGACAGATACCATGAACACTGAAGCTTTCTTT; cdr3_aa: CAISLTDTMNTEAFF
clone_size: few; d_call: .; j_call: TRBJ1-2; v_call: TRBV2; cdr3_nt: TGTGCCAGCAGTGGAGCAAGGGCAGGGTTGGCCTATGGCTACACCTTC; cdr3_aa: CASSGARAGLAYGYTF
clone_size: .; d_call: .; j_call: TRBJ1-2; v_call: TRBV14; cdr3_nt: TGTGCCAGCAGCTCAGAGGGCTATGGCTACACCTTC; cdr3_aa: CASSSEGYGYTF
clone_size: .; d_call: .; j_call: TRBJ2-3; v_call: TRBV7-2; cdr3_nt: TGTGCCAGCAGCTTAACTCCCTGGCAGGCAGATACGCAGTATTTT; cdr3_aa: CASSLTPWQADTQYF
clone_size: many; d_call: TRBD2; j_call: TRBJ2-3; v_call: TRBV28; cdr3_nt: TGTGCCGCCGGGACTAGCGGGGGAGGGGTCACAGATACGCAGTATTTT; cdr3_aa: CAAGTSGGGVTDTQYF
clone_size: .; d_call: .; j_call: TRBJ1-1; v_call: TRBV6-2/TRBV6-3; cdr3_nt: TGTGCCAGCACCGGGACCCTCGGAGCAGCTTTCTTT; cdr3_aa: CASTGTLGAAFF
clone_size: .; d_call: .; j_call: TRBJ2-1; v_call: TRBV20-1; cdr3_nt: TGCAGTGCTAGCCCACAGGGCGCCCAGTACAATGAGCAGTTCTTC; cdr3_aa: CSASPQGAQYNEQFF
clone_size: .; d_call: TRBD2; j_call: TRBJ2-3; v_call: TRBV4-1; cdr3_nt: TGCGCCAGCAGCCAGCTAGCGGGGGGTGTTGTAGATACGCAGTATTTT; cdr3_aa: CASSQLAGGVVDTQYF